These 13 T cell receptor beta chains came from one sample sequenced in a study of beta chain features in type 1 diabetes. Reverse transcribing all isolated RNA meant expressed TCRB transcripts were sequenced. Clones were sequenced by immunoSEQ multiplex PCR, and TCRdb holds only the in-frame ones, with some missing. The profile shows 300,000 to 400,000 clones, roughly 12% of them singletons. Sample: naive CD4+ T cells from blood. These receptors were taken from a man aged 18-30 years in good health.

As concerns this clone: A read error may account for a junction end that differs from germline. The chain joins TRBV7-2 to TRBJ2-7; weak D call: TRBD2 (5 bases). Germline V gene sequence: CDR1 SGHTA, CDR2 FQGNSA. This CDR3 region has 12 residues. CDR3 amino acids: CASSHPGTRFSF. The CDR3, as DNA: TGTGCCAGCAGCCATCCGGGAACAAGGTTCTCCTTC. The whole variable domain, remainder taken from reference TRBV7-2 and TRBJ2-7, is GAGVSQSPSNKVTEKGKDVELRCDPISGHTALYWYRQSLGQGLEFLIYFQGNSAPDKSGLPSDRFSAERTGGSVSTLTIQRTQQEDSAVYLCASSHPGTRFSFGPGTRLTVT.

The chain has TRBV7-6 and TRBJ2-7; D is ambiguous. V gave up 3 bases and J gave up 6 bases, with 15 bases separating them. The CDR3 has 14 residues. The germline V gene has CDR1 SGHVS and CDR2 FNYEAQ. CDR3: CASSLFRGEFEQYF. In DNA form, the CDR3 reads TGTGCCAGCAGCTTGTTTAGAGGAGAGTTCGAGCAGTACTTC.

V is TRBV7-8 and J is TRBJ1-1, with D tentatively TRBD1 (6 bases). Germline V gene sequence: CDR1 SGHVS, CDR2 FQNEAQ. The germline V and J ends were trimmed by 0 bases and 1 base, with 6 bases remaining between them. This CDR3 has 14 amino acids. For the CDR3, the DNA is TGTGCCAGCAGCTTAGCAGGGGGGAACACTGAAGCTTTCTTT. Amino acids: CASSLAGGNTEAFF.

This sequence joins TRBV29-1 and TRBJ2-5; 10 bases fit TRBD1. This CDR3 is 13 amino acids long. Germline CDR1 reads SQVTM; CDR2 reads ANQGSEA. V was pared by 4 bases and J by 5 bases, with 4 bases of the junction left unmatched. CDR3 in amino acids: CSVVTGGGETQYF. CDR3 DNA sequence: TGCAGCGTTGTGACAGGGGGCGGGGAGACCCAGTACTTC.

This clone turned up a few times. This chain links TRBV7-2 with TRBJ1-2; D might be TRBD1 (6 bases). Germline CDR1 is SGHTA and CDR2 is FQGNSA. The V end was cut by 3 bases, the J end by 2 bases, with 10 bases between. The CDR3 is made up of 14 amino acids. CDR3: CASSFQGSNYGYTF. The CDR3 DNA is TGTGCCAGCAGCTTTCAGGGGTCCAACTATGGCTACACCTTC.

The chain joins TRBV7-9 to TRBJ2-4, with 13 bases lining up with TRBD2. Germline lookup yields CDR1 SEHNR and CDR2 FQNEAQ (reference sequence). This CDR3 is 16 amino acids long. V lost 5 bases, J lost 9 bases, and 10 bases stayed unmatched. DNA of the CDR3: TGTGCCAGCAGCGTTACTAGCGGGGGGGCCCGCGGCATTCAGTACTTC. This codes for CASSVTSGGARGIQYF. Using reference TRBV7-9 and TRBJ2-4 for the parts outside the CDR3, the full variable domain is DTGVSQNPRHKITKRGQNVTFRCDPISEHNRLYWYRQTLGQGPEFLTYFQNEAQLEKSRLLSDRFSAERPKGSFSTLEIQRTEQGDSAMYLCASSVTSGGARGIQYFGAGTRLSVL.

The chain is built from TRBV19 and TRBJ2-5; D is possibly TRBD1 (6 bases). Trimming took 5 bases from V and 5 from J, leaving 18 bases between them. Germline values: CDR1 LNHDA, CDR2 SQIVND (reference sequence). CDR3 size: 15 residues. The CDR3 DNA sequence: TGTGCCAGTAGTGGCAGGGACAACCCAGGGGAGACCCAGTACTTC. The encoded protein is CASSGRDNPGETQYF.

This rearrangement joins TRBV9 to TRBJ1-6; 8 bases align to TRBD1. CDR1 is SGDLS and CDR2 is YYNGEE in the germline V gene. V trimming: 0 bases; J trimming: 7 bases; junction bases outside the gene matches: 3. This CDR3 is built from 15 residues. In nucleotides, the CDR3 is TGTGCCAGCAGCGTAGACCCAGGGGGCAATTCACCCCTCCACTTT. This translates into CASSVDPGGNSPLHF.

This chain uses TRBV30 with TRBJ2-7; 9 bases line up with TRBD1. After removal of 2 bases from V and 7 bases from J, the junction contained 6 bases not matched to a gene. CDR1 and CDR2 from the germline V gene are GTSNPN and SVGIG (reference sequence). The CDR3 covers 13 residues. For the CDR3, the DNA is TGTGCCTGGAGTATCCGACAGGGGGAGGAGCAGTACTTC. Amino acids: CAWSIRQGEEQYF.

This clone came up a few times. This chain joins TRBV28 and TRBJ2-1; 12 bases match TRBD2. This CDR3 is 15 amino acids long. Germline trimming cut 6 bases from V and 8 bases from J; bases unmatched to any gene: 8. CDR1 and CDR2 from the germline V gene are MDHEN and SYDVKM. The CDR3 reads CASRNPGLAGHEQFF. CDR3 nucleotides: TGTGCCAGCAGGAACCCCGGACTAGCGGGACATGAGCAGTTCTTC.

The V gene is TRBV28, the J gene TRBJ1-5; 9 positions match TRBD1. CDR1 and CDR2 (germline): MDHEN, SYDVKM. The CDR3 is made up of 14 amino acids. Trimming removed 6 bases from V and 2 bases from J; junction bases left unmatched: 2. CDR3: CASSRDRGNQPQHF. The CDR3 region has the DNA TGTGCCAGCAGCCGGGACAGGGGCAATCAGCCCCAGCATTTT.

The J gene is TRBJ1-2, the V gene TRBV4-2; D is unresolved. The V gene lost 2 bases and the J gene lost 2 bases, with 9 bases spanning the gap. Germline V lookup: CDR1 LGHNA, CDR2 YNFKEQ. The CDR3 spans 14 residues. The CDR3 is CASSQQRANYGYTF. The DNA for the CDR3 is TGTGCCAGCAGCCAACAGCGAGCAAACTATGGCTACACCTTC.

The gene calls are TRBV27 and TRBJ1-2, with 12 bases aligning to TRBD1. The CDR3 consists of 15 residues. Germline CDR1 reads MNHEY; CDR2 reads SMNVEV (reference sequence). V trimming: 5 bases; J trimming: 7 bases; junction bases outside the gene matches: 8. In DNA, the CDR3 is TGTGCCAGCAGTGGGGACAGGGGGCGCATCTCTGGCTACACCTTC. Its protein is CASSGDRGRISGYTF.